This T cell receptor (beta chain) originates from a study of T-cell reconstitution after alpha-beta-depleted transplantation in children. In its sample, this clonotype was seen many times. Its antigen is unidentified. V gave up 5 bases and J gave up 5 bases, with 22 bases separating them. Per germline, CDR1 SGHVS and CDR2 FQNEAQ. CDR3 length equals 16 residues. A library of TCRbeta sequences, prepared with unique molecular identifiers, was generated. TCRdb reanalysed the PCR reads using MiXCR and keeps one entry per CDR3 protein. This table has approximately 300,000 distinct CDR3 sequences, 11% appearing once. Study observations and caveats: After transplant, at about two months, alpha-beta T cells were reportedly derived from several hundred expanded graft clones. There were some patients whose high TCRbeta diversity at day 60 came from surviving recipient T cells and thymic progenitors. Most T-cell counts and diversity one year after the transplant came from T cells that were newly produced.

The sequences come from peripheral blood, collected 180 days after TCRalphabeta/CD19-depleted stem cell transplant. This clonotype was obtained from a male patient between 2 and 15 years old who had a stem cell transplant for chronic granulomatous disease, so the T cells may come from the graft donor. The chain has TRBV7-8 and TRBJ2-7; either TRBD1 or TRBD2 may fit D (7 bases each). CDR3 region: CASSPTRGRGRNEQYF. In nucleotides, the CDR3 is TGTGCCAGCAGCCCCACCCGGGGGAGGGGGCGGAACGAGCAGTACTTC.